This TCR beta chain is drawn from a study of T cell changes during pregnancy in multiple sclerosis. TCRdb keeps only in-frame clones here, not all; method: immunoSEQ multiplex PCR. The sample lists tens of thousands of clones; more than 85% were seen once. CDR1 and CDR2 (germline): SEHNR, FQNEAQ (reference sequence). This CDR3 is 18 amino acids long. Germline trimming cut 4 bases from V and 5 bases from J; bases unmatched to any gene: 8. In this sample, this clone turned up once. The sample here was CD4+ T cells from peripheral blood mononuclear cells, taken in the third trimester of pregnancy. This rearrangement joins TRBV7-9 to TRBJ2-1; 16 bases match TRBD2. The clonotype was recovered from a female donor with multiple sclerosis, enrolled in a pregnancy study. CDR3 bases: TGTGCCAGCAGCTATAGGGGACTAGCGGGGGGGGATCACAATGAGCAGTTCTTC. Its translation: CASSYRGLAGGDHNEQFF.